The 16 T cell receptor beta chains in this list originate from one sample, sequenced in a study of shared clonotypes between healthy human individuals. Terminally differentiated effector memory CD45RA+ cells were left out of the naive CD8 fraction, which was CD45RO-negative and positively selected for CCR7. Produced via immunoSEQ multiplex PCR; TCRdb's table is partial and in-frame only. The table lists over 800,000 clones, almost 95% of them singletons, with less than 25% in the top ten. Sequenced sample: naive CD8+ T cells sorted from blood. The receptors were sampled from a man aged 30 to 39 in good health.

In regard to this clone: Within the sample, other DNA sequences also encode this same CDR3. J is TRBJ2-7 and V is TRBV7-9; the D gene is possibly TRBD2 (6 bases). The germline V gene encodes CDR1 SEHNR and CDR2 FQNEAQ (reference sequence). V gave up 5 bases and J gave up 2 bases, with 16 bases separating them. The CDR3 is 15 amino acids. CDR3: CASSLEASGAYEQYF. The CDR3 DNA is TGTGCCAGCAGCCTGGAGGCTTCGGGGGCCTACGAGCAGTACTTC. Combining the CDR3 with reference TRBV7-9 and TRBJ2-7 gives the whole variable domain DTGVSQNPRHKITKRGQNVTFRCDPISEHNRLYWYRQTLGQGPEFLTYFQNEAQLEKSRLLSDRFSAERPKGSFSTLEIQRTEQGDSAMYLCASSLEASGAYEQYFGPGTRLTVT.

The chain combines TRBV5-4 with TRBJ2-2, with 16 bases that match TRBD2. The CDR3 runs 19 residues. The germline V gene encodes CDR1 SGHNT and CDR2 YYREEE (reference sequence). The V segment lost 8 bases and the J segment 0 bases; nucleotides outside the gene matches: 10. CDR3 protein: CASSMGTSGRASNTGELFF. The DNA for the CDR3 is TGTGCCAGTTCAATGGGGACTAGCGGGAGGGCCTCGAACACCGGGGAGCTGTTTTTT. The variable domain in full, completed from reference TRBV5-4 and TRBJ2-2, reads ETGVTQSPTHLIKTRGQQVTLRCSSQSGHNTVSWYQQALGQGPQFIFQYYREEENGRGNFPPRFSGLQFPNYSSELNVNALELDDSALYLCASSMGTSGRASNTGELFFGEGSRLTVL.

CDR3 coding DNA: TGTGCCAGCAGTCCGACGGGAAGCACCGGGGAGCTGTTTTTT. Translation: CASSPTGSTGELFF. This rearrangement joins TRBV6-4 to TRBJ2-2, with a weak D call TRBD2 (5 bases). The length of the CDR3 is 14 residues. Per the germline V gene, CDR1 is MRHNA and CDR2 is SNTAGT. V gave up 5 bases and J gave up 4 bases, with 11 bases separating them.

This sequence joins TRBV4-3 and TRBJ2-1; 10 bases are a match to TRBD2. Losses at the gene ends were 0 bases for V and 2 bases for J; bases not matched to a gene: 4. Germline V gives CDR1 LGHNA, CDR2 YSLEER. The CDR3 consists of 17 residues. The CDR3 nucleotides are TGCGCCAGCAGCCAAGAGGCTAGCGGGAGTGCCTACAATGAGCAGTTCTTC. This sequence encodes CASSQEASGSAYNEQFF.

The chain is built from TRBV7-2 and TRBJ1-2; D is uncertain. The V and J ends lost 5 bases and 2 bases respectively, with 12 bases between them. CDR1 is SGHTA, CDR2 FQGNSA, per germline. The CDR3 is made up of 14 amino acids. The CDR3 reads CASSETDGNYGYTF. The CDR3 nucleotides are TGTGCCAGCAGCGAAACGGACGGAAACTATGGCTACACCTTC.

The sample holds one count of this clone. The chain is built from TRBV4-3 and TRBJ2-7; a weak D match, TRBD1 (5 bases). Germline V gene lookup returns CDR1 LGHNA and CDR2 YSLEER. This CDR3 region has 14 residues. Between the trimmed V and J ends, which lost 2 bases and 3 bases, there was a span of 11 bases. CDR3 residues: CASSQQTGNYEQYF. The CDR3 DNA reads as TGCGCCAGCAGCCAACAAACAGGAAACTACGAGCAGTACTTC.

The V gene is TRBV7-9, the J gene TRBJ2-7; tentative D call: TRBD2 (6 bases). The CDR3 runs 11 residues. CDR1 and CDR2 from the germline V gene are SEHNR and FQNEAQ (reference sequence). V was cut by 5 bases and J by 13 bases, with 15 bases left in between. The CDR3 nucleotides are TGTGCCAGCAGCATCGGGACTTTCACATACTTC. Protein: CASSIGTFTYF.

This chain links TRBV25-1 with TRBJ2-3; maybe TRBD1 (5 bases). CDR1 is MGHDK and CDR2 is SYGVNS in the germline V gene. This CDR3 is built from 12 residues. The CDR3 protein is CAASIGQFTQYF. CDR3 sequence (DNA): TGTGCTGCCTCGATTGGACAATTTACGCAGTATTTT.

CDR3 in amino acids: CASTDPYGNTIYF. The CDR3 nucleotides are TGTGCCAGCACCGACCCCTACGGAAACACCATATATTTT. The V call is TRBV6-5, the J call TRBJ1-3; no firm D call. Germline V gives CDR1 MNHEY, CDR2 SVGAGI. CDR3 length: 13 amino acids. Trimming removed 7 bases from V and 4 bases from J, with 11 bases in between.

This chain joins TRBV7-8 and TRBJ1-2; D not resolved. V dropped 5 bases and J dropped 0 bases, with 10 bases sitting between them. This CDR3 has 14 residues. From germline, CDR1 is SGHVS and CDR2 FQNEAQ. CDR3 region: CASSTHQANYGYTF. The CDR3 DNA follows: TGTGCCAGCAGCACCCACCAAGCTAACTATGGCTACACCTTC.

This chain joins TRBV7-9 and TRBJ2-5; TRBD1 matches at 7 bases. After removal of 3 bases from V and 5 bases from J, the junction contained 18 bases not matched to a gene. The CDR3 contains 18 residues. The germline V gene encodes CDR1 SEHNR and CDR2 FQNEAQ (reference sequence). CDR3 nucleotides: TGTGCCAGCAGCTTCACCTCCCGAGAAGGGGGCGCGGTGGAGACCCAGTACTTC. It translates to CASSFTSREGGAVETQYF.

This chain uses TRBV27 with TRBJ2-3; no reliable D call. Germline-derived CDR1 and CDR2 are MNHEY and SMNVEV (reference sequence). The CDR3 length is 15 residues. V was pared by 4 bases and J by 0 bases, with 11 bases between. This CDR3 is CASSSKTQSTDTQYF. In DNA, the CDR3 is TGTGCCAGCAGTTCCAAAACACAAAGCACAGATACGCAGTATTTT.

This clone showed up just once. This rearrangement joins TRBV9 to TRBJ2-1; TRBD2 might be the D (6 bases). CDR1 and CDR2 from the germline V gene are SGDLS and YYNGEE. This CDR3 has 16 amino acids. Trimming removed 0 bases from V and 8 bases from J, with 18 bases in between. CDR3 region: CASSVGGTPSNHEQFF. The CDR3 nucleotides are TGTGCCAGCAGCGTAGGGGGGACTCCGAGTAACCATGAGCAGTTCTTC.

The rearrangement joins TRBV27 to TRBJ2-7; D is possibly TRBD2 (6 bases). V gave up 8 bases and J gave up 3 bases, with 17 bases separating them. The CDR3 sequence is 14 residues long. Germline lookup yields CDR1 MNHEY and CDR2 SMNVEV (reference sequence). The CDR3 region is CASGGGALFYEQYF. The CDR3 region has the DNA TGTGCCAGCGGCGGAGGGGCGCTTTTCTACGAGCAGTACTTC.

This chain links TRBV4-1 with TRBJ1-2; D is possibly TRBD1 (6 bases). Trimming cost V 4 bases and J 0 bases, with 12 bases left between them. Germline CDR1 is MGHRA and CDR2 is YSYEKL. The CDR3 has 15 amino acids. CDR3 sequence reads: CASSRLQGSNYGYTF. The DNA of the CDR3 is TGCGCCAGCAGCCGATTACAGGGTTCTAACTATGGCTACACCTTC.

This chain connects TRBV29-1 to TRBJ2-1; D is unclear. The length of the CDR3 is 13 residues. Trimming took 4 bases from V and 8 from J, leaving 15 bases between them. Germline V gene lookup returns CDR1 SQVTM and CDR2 ANQGSEA. DNA of the CDR3: TGCAGCGTTGCCCCGACACCCCGGGATGAGCAGTTCTTC. Residues: CSVAPTPRDEQFF.